Listed here is a single T cell receptor beta chain. The data are from a study of OX40 agonist ivuxolimab in advanced cancers. Some clones are missing from TCRdb's copy, which holds only in-frame ones; the method was immunoSEQ multiplex PCR. The sample includes under 25,000 clones, around 79% of them seen just once. The germline gives CDR1 MGHRA, CDR2 YSYEKL. V was cut by 3 bases and J by 4 bases, with 13 bases left in between. This CDR3 spans 15 amino acids. The starting material was CD4+ or CD8+ T cells sorted from blood, obtained in a trial of the OX40 agonist ivuxolimab. This clonotype was obtained from an adult with an advanced solid tumor such as melanoma, head and neck, liver or kidney cancer. The chain recombines TRBV4-1 with TRBJ1-3; D call uncertain. CDR3 residues: CASSHPPRAGNTIYF. DNA for the CDR3: TGCGCCAGCAGCCATCCCCCTAGGGCAGGAAACACCATATATTTT.